This T cell receptor (beta chain) comes out of a study of human T cells and chemical hapten exposure. Findings and limits, study-wide: High-frequency TCRs, those above 1 in 1000, stayed the same after DPC sensitization.

This clonotype was seen only a few times. Its antigen is not known. CDR1 is MNHNY and CDR2 is SVGAGI in the germline V gene (reference sequence). The V and J ends lost 0 bases and 4 bases respectively, with 12 bases between them. There are 15 residues in the CDR3. TCRdb fed the RACE reads into MiXCR, producing one record per CDR3 protein. The sample holds 350,000 to 400,000 distinct CDR3 sequences, roughly 5% seen once. Time point indicated: pre-sensitization, week 0. As to treatment: therapeutic diphenylcyclopropenone sensitization with weekly scalp DPC. Sequenced here: whole blood, sampled in connection with sensitization to the hapten diphenylcyclopropenone (DPC). This TCR was sampled from a woman in her 50s with alopecia areata. Some clones in this sample may be carry-over from other donors' samples. The rearrangement uses TRBV6-6 and TRBJ1-2; D possibly corresponds to TRBD1 (5 bases). The CDR3 DNA sequence: TGTGCCAGCAGTTACTCAGGCGGGGACGTCTATGGCTACACCTTC. As protein: CASSYSGGDVYGYTF.